Following are 19 T cell receptor beta chains from one sample sequenced in a study of blood T cell repertoires in COVID-19. Using immunoSEQ multiplex PCR, the repertoire was profiled, and TCRdb retains in-frame clones only, with some absent. This sample has under 85,000 clones, with about 89% found just once. The source material was peripheral blood. The receptor set was obtained from an older man with active or convalescent COVID-19.

The rearrangement joins TRBV6-6 to TRBJ2-2, with 8 bases fitting TRBD2. Germline CDR1 MNHNY, CDR2 SVGAGI (reference sequence). CDR3 length: 14 amino acids. The ends lost 7 bases at V and 5 bases at J; junction bases unmatched: 6. DNA of the CDR3: TGTGCCAGCACCCAACGGGGGGGAACCGGGGAGCTGTTTTTT. It encodes CASTQRGGTGELFF.

The V call is TRBV4-3, the J call TRBJ2-7, with 11 positions matching TRBD1. The CDR3 length is 18 residues. The germline gives CDR1 LGHNA, CDR2 YSLEER. Unmatched junction bases numbered 8, after V lost 0 bases and J lost 1 base. CDR3 amino acids: CASSQDVPGQGGSYEQYF. CDR3 sequence (DNA): TGCGCCAGCAGCCAAGACGTCCCGGGACAGGGGGGTTCCTACGAGCAGTACTTC.

This clone was seen once. The chain links TRBV6-2 or TRBV6-3 to TRBJ2-1; 10 nucleotides match TRBD2. Germline CDR1 reads MNHEY; CDR2 reads SVGEGT. CDR3 length: 15 amino acids. V was clipped by 1 base and J by 6 bases; unmatched bases: 3. This chain's CDR3 is CASSYLAGGRNEQFF. As DNA, the CDR3 is TGTGCCAGCAGTTACTTAGCGGGGGGTCGCAATGAGCAGTTCTTC.

The chain is built from TRBV15 and TRBJ1-6, with 7 bases fitting TRBD1. CDR1 LNHNV and CDR2 YYDKDF come from the germline V gene (reference sequence). This CDR3 region has 16 residues. V lost 5 bases, J lost 0 bases, and 4 bases stayed unmatched. CDR3 amino acids: CATSEDRSSYNSPLHF. In DNA form, the CDR3 reads TGTGCCACCAGCGAGGACAGGAGCTCCTATAATTCACCCCTCCACTTT.

This rearrangement joins TRBV28 to TRBJ2-7; the D is unclear. Trimming stripped 0 bases from V and 1 base from J, with 13 bases between. The CDR3 extends over 16 amino acids. Germline values: CDR1 MDHEN, CDR2 SYDVKM. CDR3 in DNA: TGTGCCAGCAGTTTATGGGAGACCCGCGCTTCCTACGAGCAGTACTTC. The encoded protein is CASSLWETRASYEQYF.

Here the CDR3 DNA reads TGTGCCAGCAGCCCAGTCAGGGGTAACACTGAAGCTTTCTTT. It yields the protein CASSPVRGNTEAFF. J is TRBJ1-1 and V is TRBV11-3, with D possibly TRBD1 on 6 matching bases. CDR1 is SGHNT and CDR2 is YENEEA in the germline V gene. Between the trimmed V and J ends, which lost 5 bases and 2 bases, there was a span of 12 bases. The CDR3 length is 14 residues.

The V call is TRBV6-5, the J call TRBJ1-1, with D hard to call. V was trimmed by 2 bases and J by 0 bases, leaving 7 bases between them. Germline CDR1 MNHEY, CDR2 SVGAGI. This CDR3 has 14 residues. CDR3 sequence reads: CASSYGIMNTEAFF. The CDR3 DNA sequence: TGTGCCAGCAGTTACGGCATTATGAACACTGAAGCTTTCTTT.

The rearrangement links TRBV3-1 (or the pseudogene TRBV3-2) to TRBJ1-1; D remains unclear. The germline V and J ends were trimmed by 7 bases and 0 bases, with 12 bases remaining between them. Germline CDR1 LGHDT, CDR2 YNNKEL (reference sequence). The CDR3 runs to 14 residues. The chain's CDR3 is CASTLEVMNTEAFF. CDR3 coding DNA: TGTGCCAGCACCCTGGAGGTCATGAACACTGAAGCTTTCTTT.

The chain couples TRBV7-9 to TRBJ1-1, with no clear D. V was cut by 5 bases and J by 0 bases, with 7 bases left in between. Germline V gives CDR1 SEHNR, CDR2 FQNEAQ (reference sequence). The CDR3 spans 13 residues. The CDR3 here is CASSAEVNTEAFF. In DNA, the CDR3 is TGTGCCAGCAGCGCCGAGGTGAACACTGAAGCTTTCTTT.

The chain uses TRBV4-3 and TRBJ1-6; D is perhaps TRBD1 (5 bases). With 0 bases removed from V and 7 bases from J, the gap between germline ends came to 13 bases. The CDR3 length is 16 residues. Per germline, CDR1 LGHNA and CDR2 YSLEER. In DNA form, the CDR3 reads TGCGCCAGCAGCCAAGATCTTCGGGGGTGGAATTCACCCCTCCACTTT. This translates into CASSQDLRGWNSPLHF.

The J gene is TRBJ1-1, the V gene TRBV30; D unresolved. The CDR3 sequence is 11 residues long. Germline V CDR1 and CDR2: GTSNPN, SVGIG (reference sequence). Deletions cut 5 bases from V and 2 bases from J, with 6 bases between. Here the CDR3 reads CAWHINTEAFF. The CDR3 bases are TGTGCCTGGCACATAAACACTGAAGCTTTCTTT.

This sequence joins TRBV20-1 and TRBJ2-5, with TRBD2 matching over 9 bases. Germline loops: CDR1 DFQATT, CDR2 SNEGSKA (reference sequence). The length of the CDR3 is 15 residues. After removal of 3 bases from V and 5 bases from J, the junction contained 10 bases not matched to a gene. This chain's CDR3 is CSASVRGGDWETQYF. The CDR3 region has the DNA TGCAGTGCTAGTGTGCGGGGGGGCGATTGGGAGACCCAGTACTTC.

The CDR3 loop reads CASSPRVGLAYEQFF. CDR3 nucleotide sequence: TGTGCCAGCAGCCCGCGTGTGGGACTAGCTTATGAGCAGTTCTTC. This rearrangement joins TRBV7-9 to TRBJ2-1; 9 nucleotides line up with TRBD2. V lost 5 bases to trimming and J lost 8 bases; unmatched junction nucleotides: 10. CDR3 length: 15 residues. CDR1 and CDR2 (germline): SEHNR, FQNEAQ (reference sequence).

V and J are TRBV18 and TRBJ2-7; no definite D call. CDR3 size: 16 residues. Trimming took 6 bases from V and 4 from J, leaving 22 bases between them. Germline assignment: CDR1 KGHSH and CDR2 LQKENI. CDR3 DNA sequence: TGTGCCAGCTCGCAACAATCTCCCACCGAAATATACGAGCAGTACTTC. Amino acids: CASSQQSPTEIYEQYF.

The chain is built from TRBV19 and TRBJ1-2; 9 bases agree with TRBD1. CDR1 and CDR2 from the germline V gene are LNHDA and SQIVND (reference sequence). This CDR3 is built from 17 residues. With V trimmed by 3 bases and J by 3 bases, 11 bases remained unmatched. The CDR3 sequence: CASSIWTGVAAHYGYTF. In DNA, the CDR3 is TGTGCCAGTAGTATCTGGACAGGGGTCGCAGCTCACTATGGCTACACCTTC.

Many counts were recorded for this clone. The V and J genes are TRBV11-2 and TRBJ2-1; 13 bases map to TRBD2. This CDR3 has 14 residues. Trimming cost V 6 bases and J 7 bases; bases outside gene matches: 3. Germline CDR1 reads SGHAT; CDR2 reads FQNNGV. CDR3 bases: TGTGCCAGCAGATCGGGACTAGCGGGGAATGAGCAGTTCTTC. Translated: CASRSGLAGNEQFF.

The chain carries TRBV27 and TRBJ2-7; 13 positions agree with TRBD2. CDR1 and CDR2 (germline): MNHEY, SMNVEV (reference sequence). This CDR3 region has 17 residues. V lost 6 bases to trimming and J lost 4 bases; unmatched junction nucleotides: 12. The DNA of the CDR3 is TGTGCCAGCAGCCAGCGACTAGCGGGGGGACTATCATACGAGCAGTACTTC. This translates into CASSQRLAGGLSYEQYF.

The chain joins TRBV5-6 to TRBJ1-5; perhaps TRBD1 as D (6 bases). Trimming took off 5 bases at V and 3 bases at J, with 18 bases between the two ends. CDR3 size: 16 residues. Per germline, CDR1 SGHDT and CDR2 YYEEEE. CDR3 nucleotides: TGTGCCAGCAGGTTATTCGCCCAGGGGCACAATCAGCCCCAGCATTTT. Translation gives CASRLFAQGHNQPQHF.

This chain uses TRBV5-1 with TRBJ1-1, with 7 bases aligning to TRBD1. The CDR3 runs to 15 residues. J gave up 4 bases and V 3 bases, and 9 bases lay outside the gene matches. Germline V gives CDR1 SGHRS, CDR2 YFSETQ. The CDR3: CASSSGATGVTEAFF. In DNA, the CDR3 is TGCGCCAGCAGCTCGGGGGCTACAGGGGTCACTGAAGCTTTCTTT.